Below, 9 T cell receptor beta chains from the same sample are listed, as sequenced in a study of spatial heterogeneity in lung cancer. The time point here: sample taken at primary tumor resection. TCRdb used MiXCR to reprocess the 5' RACE reads, holding one entry per CDR3 protein. The profile shows about 48,000 distinct CDR3 sequences, roughly 5.7% of them singletons. The specimen was PBMCs, collected at surgery. These receptors were obtained from a male donor with early-stage non-small cell lung cancer.

This clonotype was observed at least ten times. V and J are TRBV5-1 and TRBJ2-7; the D gene is possibly TRBD2 (6 bases). Trimming pared 4 bases from V and 1 base from J, leaving 12 bases between. The CDR3 extends over 14 amino acids. Germline lookup yields CDR1 SGHRS and CDR2 YFSETQ. For the CDR3, the DNA is TGCGCCAGCAGCCCCCTGACTAGTTCCTACGAGCAGTACTTC. Translation: CASSPLTSSYEQYF.

This clonotype was seen many times. The chain is built from TRBV6-1 and TRBJ2-3; 7 positions match TRBD1. Germline V CDR1 and CDR2: MNHNS, SASEGT. V shed 5 bases and J 1 base; nucleotides not matched to a gene: 9. The CDR3 length is 16 residues. Here the CDR3 reads CASSNNRGSRTDTQYF. The CDR3, as DNA: TGTGCCAGCAGTAATAACAGGGGATCTCGCACAGATACGCAGTATTTT.

Many counts were recorded for this clonotype. The chain joins TRBV4-2 to TRBJ2-5, with 8 bases aligning to TRBD2. This CDR3 has 16 residues. J was trimmed by 3 bases and V by 0 bases; bases with no gene match: 6. Germline V gene data show CDR1 as LGHNA and CDR2 as YNFKEQ. Written as DNA, the CDR3 is TGTGCCAGCAGCCAAGAAAGGGGACTAGATGAAGAGACCCAGTACTTC. Translation gives CASSQERGLDEETQYF.

Many counts were recorded for this clonotype. The rearrangement links TRBV6-5 to TRBJ2-3, with 8 bases aligning to TRBD2. CDR3 length equals 16 residues. The trim removed 5 bases at V and 3 bases at J, leaving 10 bases unmatched. The germline V gene has CDR1 MNHEY and CDR2 SVGAGI. The DNA for the CDR3 is TGTGCCAGCAGTCCGACAGCGGGAGCGGTAACAGATACGCAGTATTTT. As protein: CASSPTAGAVTDTQYF.

There are many counts of this clonotype. The CDR3 nucleotides are TGCAGCGCCGCCGACGCAGGAGGTATGAACACTGAAGCTTTCTTT. Amino acid sequence: CSAADAGGMNTEAFF. V is TRBV29-1 and J is TRBJ1-1; D uncertain. Looked up from germline, CDR1 is SQVTM and CDR2 is ANQGSEA. V lost 7 bases and J lost 0, with 18 bases in between. This CDR3 has 15 residues.

This clonotype was found a few times. The chain combines TRBV7-9 with TRBJ2-3; no reliable D call. V gave up 4 bases and J gave up 3 bases, with 11 bases separating them. Germline V gene lookup returns CDR1 SEHNR and CDR2 FQNEAQ (reference sequence). The CDR3 is 14 amino acids. The CDR3 DNA is TGTGCCAGCAGCTGGAGCGTGGGGACAGATACGCAGTATTTT. This encodes CASSWSVGTDTQYF.

This clonotype was seen at least ten times. The V gene is TRBV15, the J gene TRBJ1-1; unclear D gene. CDR1 and CDR2 from the germline V gene are LNHNV and YYDKDF (reference sequence). The CDR3 runs to 14 residues. V was pared by 1 base and J by 1 base, with 7 bases between. As DNA, the CDR3 is TGTGCCACCAGCAGAGTAAGGACGAACACTGAAGCTTTCTTT. Translating it yields CATSRVRTNTEAFF.

In this sample, this clonotype turned up many times. This sequence joins TRBV6-5 and TRBJ2-1; 8 bases are shared with TRBD1. CDR1 is MNHEY, CDR2 SVGAGI, per germline. Trimming at V came to 2 bases and at J to 8 bases, leaving 8 bases not matched to a gene. The CDR3 length is 15 residues. In DNA form, the CDR3 reads TGTGCCAGCAGTTACGCCAGGGGGCGCGGGGATGAGCAGTTCTTC. Translation gives CASSYARGRGDEQFF.

This clonotype was recorded a few times. With a much larger clone just one base away, this may be a read error. V gene TRBV28 combines with J gene TRBJ1-5; possibly TRBD1 for D (6 bases). The CDR3 extends over 18 amino acids. V lost 6 bases and J lost 2, with 23 bases in between. CDR1 is MDHEN and CDR2 is SYDVKM in the germline V gene. CDR3 region: CASRNGGLRLKGNQPQHF. The CDR3 nucleotides are TGTGCCAGCAGAAACGGGGGGCTGAGGTTGAAGGGCAATCAGCCCCAGCATTTT.